These 9 T cell receptor beta chains came from one sample sequenced in a study of blood T cell repertoires in COVID-19. Some clones are missing from TCRdb's copy, which holds only in-frame ones; the method was immunoSEQ multiplex PCR. In the table there are some 200,000 clones, more than 80% of which are singletons. Sequenced sample: PBMCs or T cells enriched from blood (not recorded which). These receptors all come from a woman aged 18-30 years who had recovered from COVID-19.

This clone was recorded once. This chain links TRBV15 with TRBJ2-7, with a possible D match to TRBD1 (5 bases). V was trimmed by 5 bases and J by 3 bases, leaving 17 bases between them. Germline V gives CDR1 LNHNV, CDR2 YYDKDF (reference sequence). The CDR3 has 15 residues. CDR3 sequence: CATSSAGAENYEQYF. CDR3 DNA sequence: TGTGCCACCAGCTCCGCTGGGGCAGAGAACTACGAGCAGTACTTC.

The V call is TRBV14, the J call TRBJ2-1; weak D call: TRBD2 (6 bases). In germline, CDR1 is SGHDN, CDR2 FVKESK. The CDR3 extends over 17 amino acids. V dropped 6 bases and J dropped 2 bases, with 20 bases sitting between them. The DNA of the CDR3 is TGTGCCAGCAGACCAAGATTTTCGGGGGTTACCTACAATGAGCAGTTCTTC. Residues: CASRPRFSGVTYNEQFF.

This clone has a handful of counts. The gene calls are TRBV4-1 and TRBJ2-7, with D possibly being TRBD1 (5 bases). Germline V lookup: CDR1 MGHRA, CDR2 YSYEKL. V lost 0 bases and J lost 6, with 15 bases in between. The CDR3 spans 15 residues. CDR3 in amino acids: CASSQEVQNRREQYF. In DNA form, the CDR3 reads TGCGCCAGCAGCCAAGAAGTCCAGAACAGGCGCGAGCAGTACTTC.

The chain couples TRBV7-6 to TRBJ1-1; perhaps TRBD1 as D (5 bases). The CDR3 length is 13 residues. In germline, CDR1 is SGHVS, CDR2 FNYEAQ. Trimming took 4 bases from V and 5 from J, leaving 11 bases between them. The CDR3 DNA reads TGTGCCAGCAGCTCTTCTCAGGGTACTGAAGCTTTCTTT. The encoded protein is CASSSSQGTEAFF. Complete variable domain (other parts from reference TRBV7-6 and TRBJ1-1): GAGVSQSPRYKVTKRGQDVALRCDPISGHVSLYWYRQALGQGPEFLTYFNYEAQQDKSGLPNDRFSAERPEGSISTLTIQRTEQRDSAMYRCASSSSQGTEAFFGQGTRLTVV.

This sequence joins TRBV9 and TRBJ2-1; 11 bases map to TRBD2. V lost 3 bases and J lost 5; bases outside the gene matches: 4. Per germline, CDR1 SGDLS and CDR2 YYNGEE. The CDR3 has 15 residues. For the CDR3, the DNA is TGTGCCAGCAGCGGCGGGGGACTAGCGGACAATGAGCAGTTCTTC. Translation gives CASSGGGLADNEQFF.

The chain carries TRBV7-5 and TRBJ2-2; the table's D call of TRBD1 was not tested on the DNA. TRBV7-5 is assigned pseudogene status. The length of the CDR3 is 11 residues. This CDR3 reads CVRTRGGELFF. The CDR3 DNA is TGTGTCAGGACCAGGGGTGGGGAGCTGTTTTTT.

The V and J genes are TRBV10-3 and TRBJ2-5, with 12 bases matching TRBD1. The CDR3 sequence is 18 residues long. CDR1 is ENHRY and CDR2 is SYGVKD in the germline V gene. V lost 5 bases and J lost 0; bases outside the gene matches: 10. The CDR3 protein is CAISSGTGGGMDQETQYF. The CDR3 DNA is TGTGCCATCAGTTCCGGGACAGGGGGCGGTATGGACCAAGAGACCCAGTACTTC.

The rearrangement uses TRBV10-3 and TRBJ1-1; D is possibly TRBD1 (5 bases). Germline V CDR1 and CDR2: ENHRY, SYGVKD. Trimming took 0 bases from V and 1 from J, leaving 9 bases between them. This CDR3 has 15 amino acids. The CDR3 loop is CAISESGVGNTEAFF. The CDR3 bases are TGTGCCATCAGTGAGTCAGGGGTGGGGAACACTGAAGCTTTCTTT.

The chain couples TRBV5-5 to TRBJ2-3, with TRBD1 matching over 8 bases. The CDR3 length is 16 residues. The J segment lost 4 bases and the V segment lost 4 bases, leaving 11 bases of the junction unmatched. Germline CDR1 and CDR2: SGHKS and YYEKEE (reference sequence). CDR3 region: CASSLIGQGRADTQYF. CDR3 nucleotides: TGTGCCAGCAGCCTTATTGGACAGGGAAGAGCAGATACGCAGTATTTT.